The next 24 T cell receptor beta chains were all read from a single sample in a study of T cells after yellow fever vaccination. TCRdb re-called the 5' RACE reads through MiXCR, storing one row per CDR3 protein. The sample gives about 340,000 distinct CDR3 sequences, 12% of which show up once; 3.2% is in the top ten. Material: CD4+ T cells sorted from PBMCs, obtained 15 days after the yellow fever booster vaccination. These receptors were collected from a man aged 18 to 29 who received the YFV17D yellow fever vaccine.

This clonotype has just a few counts. J is TRBJ1-1 and V is TRBV5-1; the D is unclear. The CDR3 is 11 residues long. Germline loops: CDR1 SGHRS, CDR2 YFSETQ. With 4 bases removed from V and 6 bases from J, the gap between germline ends came to 7 bases. This CDR3 is CASSGRAEAFF. The CDR3 nucleotides are TGCGCCAGCAGCGGGAGGGCTGAAGCTTTCTTT.

This rearrangement joins TRBV5-1 to TRBJ2-6; 8 nucleotides match TRBD1. The V and J ends lost 4 bases and 0 bases, in that order; junction bases with no gene match: 9. The CDR3 is 18 amino acids. Germline V gene sequence: CDR1 SGHRS, CDR2 YFSETQ. CDR3 region: CASSRAGTGNSGANVLTF. The CDR3 DNA reads as TGCGCCAGCAGCCGCGCCGGGACAGGAAACTCTGGGGCCAACGTCCTGACTTTC.

This clonotype was detected ten times or more. V is TRBV11-2 and J is TRBJ1-1; D not resolved. Germline loops: CDR1 SGHAT, CDR2 FQNNGV. This CDR3 is built from 13 residues. Trimming cost V 3 bases and J 5 bases, with 10 bases left between them. CDR3 in amino acids: CASSFRPGTEAFF. The CDR3 DNA reads as TGTGCCAGCAGCTTTCGGCCTGGAACTGAAGCTTTCTTT.

V gene TRBV7-9 combines with J gene TRBJ1-1; 7 nucleotides agree with TRBD1. J gave up 0 bases and V 3 bases, and 7 bases lay outside the gene matches. CDR1 and CDR2 (germline): SEHNR, FQNEAQ (reference sequence). The CDR3 extends over 16 amino acids. The CDR3 sequence: CASSFRGPPVNTEAFF. The CDR3 DNA follows: TGTGCCAGCAGCTTTAGGGGGCCCCCAGTGAACACTGAAGCTTTCTTT.

J is TRBJ2-1 and V is TRBV7-2; 7 nucleotides line up with TRBD1. This CDR3 is built from 16 residues. Germline loops: CDR1 SGHTA, CDR2 FQGNSA. J gave up 0 bases and V 6 bases, and 8 bases lay outside the gene matches. The CDR3 nucleotides read TGTGCCAGCAGGGGGGTACAGGGGAGCTCCTACAATGAGCAGTTCTTC. Translated, it gives CASRGVQGSSYNEQFF.

This clonotype has just a few counts. V and J are TRBV24-1 and TRBJ1-5; weak D call: TRBD1 (5 bases). This CDR3 region has 15 residues. Germline CDR1 is KGHDR and CDR2 is SFDVKD. Trimming took 4 bases from V and 8 from J, leaving 17 bases between them. CDR3 protein: CATSEAGAPREPQHF. CDR3 in DNA: TGTGCCACCAGTGAGGCCGGGGCCCCACGGGAGCCCCAGCATTTT.

This clonotype appeared many times. This CDR3 is CASSLKLAGGQSTDTQYF. CDR3 in DNA: TGTGCCAGCAGCTTGAAGCTAGCGGGGGGGCAAAGCACAGATACGCAGTATTTT. V usage is TRBV5-4 and J usage is TRBJ2-3; 12 bases are shared with TRBD2. CDR1 SGHNT and CDR2 YYREEE come from the germline V gene (reference sequence). This CDR3 region has 18 residues. V trimming: 1 base; J trimming: 0 bases; junction bases outside the gene matches: 6.

This clonotype was detected only a few times. This chain links TRBV6-5 with TRBJ2-5; D perhaps matches TRBD1 (7 bases). V was pared by 2 bases and J by 5 bases, with 15 bases between. Per the germline V gene, CDR1 is MNHEY and CDR2 is SVGAGI. CDR3 length equals 15 residues. The CDR3 bases are TGTGCCAGCAGTTACCAGGGGGGAATTTCGGAGACCCAGTACTTC. Protein: CASSYQGGISETQYF.

This clonotype was seen a few times. V is TRBV7-2 and J is TRBJ2-7, with 8 nucleotides matching TRBD2. This CDR3 contains 15 residues. Looked up from germline, CDR1 is SGHTA and CDR2 is FQGNSA. V gave up 5 bases and J gave up 5 bases; unmatched junction bases: 11. The CDR3 is CASSLSGGGIHEQYF. The CDR3, as DNA: TGTGCCAGCAGCCTGTCCGGGGGGGGAATCCACGAGCAGTACTTC.

There are many counts of this clonotype. This chain joins TRBV7-2 and TRBJ2-7; TRBD2 might be the D (5 bases). The CDR3 totals 13 residues. Germline CDR1 is SGHTA and CDR2 is FQGNSA. Trimming shortened V by 1 base and J by 5 bases, and 9 bases separated the two germline ends. CDR3 nucleotide sequence: TGTGCCAGCAGCTTAGAAGCGGAAAACGAGCAGTACGTC. It specifies CASSLEAENEQYV.

On this clonotype: The junction departs from the called germline gene at one end, perhaps through a read error. The V and J genes are TRBV24-1 and TRBJ2-3; D gene ambiguous. Germline CDR1 reads KGHDR; CDR2 reads SFDVKD. This CDR3 region has 13 residues. The CDR3 coding sequence is TGTGCCACGAGTGACACCGGTGTAGGTACGCAGTATTTT. Protein product: CATSDTGVGTQYF.

The table lists this clonotype with many counts. This rearrangement joins TRBV10-3 to TRBJ1-1, with 7 bases fitting TRBD1. This CDR3 region has 14 residues. Per the germline V gene, CDR1 is ENHRY and CDR2 is SYGVKD. Losses at the gene ends were 6 bases for V and 2 bases for J; bases not matched to a gene: 6. CDR3 loop: CAIRGTAENTEAFF. CDR3 coding DNA: TGTGCCATCAGAGGGACAGCAGAAAACACTGAAGCTTTCTTT.

This chain joins TRBV6-2 or TRBV6-3 and TRBJ2-6, with 8 bases identical to TRBD1. Germline CDR1 and CDR2: MNHEY and SVGEGT. Trimming at V came to 6 bases and at J to 2 bases, leaving 3 bases not matched to a gene. CDR3 length: 15 residues. For the CDR3, the DNA is TGTGCCAGCAGGTTACAGGGGGCTGGGGCCAACGTCCTGACTTTC. Translating it yields CASRLQGAGANVLTF.

The CDR3, as DNA: TGTGCCAGCAGCCAAGAAGGGACGGAGTATTCACCCCTCCACTTT. Its protein product is CASSQEGTEYSPLHF. This chain connects TRBV4-2 to TRBJ1-6; D perhaps matches TRBD1 (5 bases). Trimming took off 0 bases at V and 8 bases at J, with 11 bases between the two ends. Germline V gene data show CDR1 as LGHNA and CDR2 as YNFKEQ. The CDR3 spans 15 residues.

In its sample, this clonotype was seen many times. The chain uses TRBV20-1 and TRBJ2-2; perhaps TRBD2 as D (7 bases). The CDR3 consists of 13 residues. Deletions cut 6 bases from V and 7 bases from J, with 15 bases between. Germline V gives CDR1 DFQATT, CDR2 SNEGSKA (reference sequence). CDR3 loop: CSAARGADGELFF. The CDR3 DNA reads as TGCAGTGCGGCCCGGGGGGCCGACGGGGAGCTGTTTTTT.

This clonotype was picked up a small number of times. The chain has TRBV3-1 and TRBJ2-1; TRBD1 is a possible D gene (6 bases). The V and J ends lost 0 bases and 12 bases respectively, with 18 bases between them. The CDR3 is 15 residues long. CDR1 LGHDT and CDR2 YNNKEL come from the germline V gene (reference sequence). CDR3 residues: CASSQEGGLSQRQFF. The CDR3 nucleotides read TGTGCCAGCAGCCAAGAAGGGGGTCTCTCACAACGGCAGTTCTTC.

This clonotype showed up just once. The chain links TRBV19 to TRBJ1-4, with 7 bases that match TRBD1. CDR3 length equals 13 residues. Germline V CDR1 and CDR2: LNHDA, SQIVND (reference sequence). J gave up 8 bases and V 7 bases, and 7 bases lay outside the gene matches. The CDR3 protein is CASTIGTAEKLFF. CDR3 nucleotide sequence: TGTGCCAGTACAATCGGGACAGCCGAAAAACTGTTTTTT.

The genes are TRBV6-5 and TRBJ2-5, with TRBD1 matching over 10 bases. Germline V gene sequence: CDR1 MNHEY, CDR2 SVGAGI. Trimming at V came to 3 bases and at J to 4 bases, leaving 5 bases not matched to a gene. This CDR3 has 15 amino acids. The CDR3, as DNA: TGTGCCAGCAGTTATCTAGGGACAGGGGTAGAGACCCAGTACTTC. It translates to CASSYLGTGVETQYF.

The V call is TRBV14, the J call TRBJ1-3; D possibly corresponds to TRBD1 (5 bases). V was shortened by 1 base and J by 0 bases, with 10 bases between the two germline ends. CDR3 length equals 16 residues. CDR1 SGHDN and CDR2 FVKESK come from the germline V gene. The CDR3: CASSQAGTISGNTIYF. The CDR3 bases are TGTGCCAGCAGCCAAGCGGGGACGATCTCTGGAAACACCATATATTTT.

The gene calls are TRBV5-6 and TRBJ2-7; possibly TRBD2 for D (5 bases). CDR1 and CDR2 (germline): SGHDT, YYEEEE. The V gene lost 0 bases and the J gene lost 3 bases, with 13 bases spanning the gap. This CDR3 comprises 15 residues. The CDR3 DNA is TGTGCCAGCAGCTTGGCCGTAGGAGGCGGCTACGAGCAGTACTTC. Its protein product is CASSLAVGGGYEQYF.

J is TRBJ2-5 and V is TRBV7-2; 10 bases agree with TRBD2. The CDR3 has 14 amino acids. Trimming took 5 bases from V and 5 from J; bases not matched to a gene: 5. The germline gives CDR1 SGHTA, CDR2 FQGNSA. The CDR3 here is CASSISGGLETQYF. In DNA form, the CDR3 reads TGTGCCAGCAGCATTAGCGGGGGGCTTGAGACCCAGTACTTC.

The sample holds many counts of this clonotype. This chain links TRBV7-2 with TRBJ2-1; a weak D match, TRBD1 (5 bases). CDR3 length: 13 residues. Trimming took 2 bases from V and 9 from J, leaving 11 bases between them. The germline CDR1 and CDR2 sequences are SGHTA and FQGNSA. CDR3 sequence (DNA): TGTGCCAGCAGCTTACAGGGCGACACTGAGCAGTTCTTC. Residues: CASSLQGDTEQFF. Full variable domain (outside the CDR3, taken from reference TRBV7-2 and TRBJ2-1): GAGVSQSPSNKVTEKGKDVELRCDPISGHTALYWYRQSLGQGLEFLIYFQGNSAPDKSGLPSDRFSAERTGGSVSTLTIQRTQQEDSAVYLCASSLQGDTEQFFGPGTRLTVL.

The chain employs TRBV7-3 and TRBJ2-7; D remains ambiguous. Per germline, CDR1 SGHTA and CDR2 FQGTGA. V was clipped by 0 bases and J by 7 bases, with 19 bases between them. The CDR3 totals 16 residues. The CDR3 DNA reads as TGTGCCAGCAGCTTAACGCCCTCTAGGAACATGGGGGAGCAGTACGTC. It yields the protein CASSLTPSRNMGEQYV.

Here the CDR3 DNA reads TGTGCCAGCAGAGCGGGAGGCGGTACTGAAAAACTGTTTTTT. This gives the protein CASRAGGGTEKLFF. V usage is TRBV7-2 and J usage is TRBJ1-4; D is undetermined. The CDR3 runs 14 residues. The V end lost 6 bases, the J end lost 7 bases, and 15 bases lay between the germline ends. Germline V gene lookup returns CDR1 SGHTA and CDR2 FQGNSA.